This T cell receptor (beta chain) derives from a study of control samples from healthy donors and cancer patients. CDR3 length: 19 residues. CDR1 LGHNA and CDR2 YSLEER come from the germline V gene. V gave up 0 bases and J gave up 1 base, with 18 bases separating them. Sequencing used immunoSEQ multiplex PCR; TCRdb keeps in-frame clones, though not all of them. The sample yields about 100,000 clones, roughly 90% seen once. The clonotype originates from a man younger than 40 in good health. This chain links TRBV4-3 with TRBJ2-2; D possibly corresponds to TRBD2 (5 bases). The sample comprised blood. The CDR3 nucleotides read TGCGCCAGCAGCCAAGACGCAGTCGGGGAGTGGATGAACACCGGGGAGCTGTTTTTT. It encodes CASSQDAVGEWMNTGELFF.